The 30 T cell receptor beta chains reported below all come from one sample, sequenced in a study of blood T cell repertoires in COVID-19. TCRdb's copy holds only in-frame clones and misses some; the assay was immunoSEQ multiplex PCR. The sample yields about 350,000 clones, 90% to 95% seen once. Sequencing was carried out using peripheral blood. The receptors were sampled from a woman aged 18 to 35 who had recovered from COVID-19.

The rearrangement links TRBV10-3 to TRBJ1-2; 8 bases map to TRBD1. CDR3 length equals 15 residues. V shed 6 bases, J shed 2 bases, and the junction held 8 bases outside the gene matches. Germline V gene lookup returns CDR1 ENHRY and CDR2 SYGVKD. CDR3 sequence: CAIRNPGQANYGYTF. CDR3 nucleotide sequence: TGTGCCATCAGGAACCCGGGACAGGCGAACTATGGCTACACCTTC.

The V and J genes are TRBV7-2 and TRBJ1-1; TRBD1 agrees at 8 bases. Germline V gives CDR1 SGHTA, CDR2 FQGNSA. The length of the CDR3 is 15 residues. Trimming took 5 bases from V and 1 from J; bases not matched to a gene: 6. CDR3 sequence: CASSPQGGRNTEAFF. In DNA, the CDR3 is TGTGCCAGCAGCCCACAGGGGGGGCGGAACACTGAAGCTTTCTTT.

The chain recombines TRBV4-3 with TRBJ2-2; 10 nucleotides align to TRBD2. After removal of 6 bases from V and 3 bases from J, the junction contained 13 bases not matched to a gene. CDR3 length: 18 residues. CDR1 and CDR2 from the germline V gene are LGHNA and YSLEER. This chain's CDR3 is CASSPLAGVWVDTGELFF. CDR3 DNA sequence: TGCGCCAGCAGTCCCCTAGCGGGAGTATGGGTAGACACCGGGGAGCTGTTTTTT.

V gene TRBV24-1 combines with J gene TRBJ1-5; maybe TRBD1 (5 bases). There are 16 residues in the CDR3. Germline V gives CDR1 KGHDR, CDR2 SFDVKD. The ends were cut back, 0 bases at V and 5 bases at J, with 13 bases in the middle. The CDR3 DNA reads as TGTGCCACCAGTGATTTGAAGGGGCGTGTAGATCAGCCCCAGCATTTT. It specifies CATSDLKGRVDQPQHF.

This chain joins TRBV11-2 and TRBJ2-1, with 8 bases identical to TRBD2. Losses at the gene ends were 5 bases for V and 4 bases for J; bases not matched to a gene: 7. The CDR3 length is 15 residues. The V gene's germline CDR1 is SGHAT and CDR2 FQNNGV. This CDR3 is CASSPGGQGYNEQFF. The CDR3 DNA reads TGTGCCAGCAGCCCGGGGGGGCAGGGATACAATGAGCAGTTCTTC.

V is TRBV30 and J is TRBJ1-2; D gene ambiguous. V lost 1 base, J lost 1 base, and 10 bases lay in between. The CDR3 is made up of 14 amino acids. Germline V gene lookup returns CDR1 GTSNPN and CDR2 SVGIG (reference sequence). The CDR3 DNA is TGTGCCTGGAGTGCCCGTCGGAGTAACTATGGCTACACCTTC. Translating gives CAWSARRSNYGYTF.

The gene calls are TRBV6-5 and TRBJ2-7, with 7 bases identical to TRBD1. CDR3 length: 12 residues. The V and J ends lost 5 bases and 6 bases, in that order; junction bases with no gene match: 4. Germline-derived CDR1 and CDR2 are MNHEY and SVGAGI. The CDR3 sequence is CASSRTGGEQYV. The CDR3, as DNA: TGTGCCAGCAGTCGGACAGGAGGCGAGCAGTACGTC.

Only a few counts were recorded for this clone. The chain is built from TRBV4-3 and TRBJ2-7; D gene unclear. The CDR3 sequence is 14 residues long. From germline, CDR1 is LGHNA and CDR2 YSLEER. Between the trimmed V and J ends, which lost 6 bases and 0 bases, there was a span of 12 bases. The CDR3 bases are TGCGCCAGCAGGTCTAAGTGCCCCTCCTACGAGCAGTACGTC. It translates to CASRSKCPSYEQYV.

The chain is built from TRBV5-6 and TRBJ2-3; 15 bases are shared with TRBD2. After removal of 4 bases from V and 8 bases from J, the junction contained 2 bases not matched to a gene. CDR3 length: 14 amino acids. Germline CDR1 is SGHDT and CDR2 is YYEEEE. The CDR3 DNA reads as TGTGCCAGCAGCGCGGGACTAGCGGGAGGTACGCAGTATTTT. Encoded protein: CASSAGLAGGTQYF.

The chain recombines TRBV24-1 with TRBJ2-3; TRBD2 matches at 8 bases. Germline-derived CDR1 and CDR2 are KGHDR and SFDVKD. V trimming: 5 bases; J trimming: 0 bases; junction bases outside the gene matches: 3. This CDR3 spans 15 amino acids. The CDR3 DNA sequence: TGTGCCACCAGTGCTAAGCGGGGGAGCACAGATACGCAGTATTTT. As protein: CATSAKRGSTDTQYF.

V gene TRBV9 combines with J gene TRBJ2-5; D gene uncertain. There are 13 residues in the CDR3. Deletions cut 0 bases from V and 5 bases from J, with 8 bases between. Germline CDR1 SGDLS, CDR2 YYNGEE. This CDR3 reads CASSVDPAETQYF. CDR3 DNA: TGTGCCAGCAGCGTAGATCCTGCGGAGACCCAGTACTTC.

The J gene is TRBJ2-1, the V gene TRBV4-3, with 11 bases fitting TRBD2. The V segment lost 1 base and the J segment 5 bases; nucleotides outside the gene matches: 10. The CDR3 runs to 18 residues. From germline, CDR1 is LGHNA and CDR2 YSLEER. The CDR3 coding sequence is TGCGCCAGCAGCCAAGCCTCCCCGACTAGCGGGATTAACAATGAGCAGTTCTTC. Translating it yields CASSQASPTSGINNEQFF.

V usage is TRBV28 and J usage is TRBJ2-3; 15 bases are shared with TRBD2. The length of the CDR3 is 18 residues. Losses at the gene ends were 6 bases for V and 2 bases for J; bases not matched to a gene: 9. Germline CDR1 is MDHEN and CDR2 is SYDVKM. CDR3 loop: CASSRGLAGGHDTDTQYF. The CDR3 DNA reads TGTGCCAGCAGCCGGGGACTAGCGGGAGGTCACGACACAGATACGCAGTATTTT.

The rearrangement joins TRBV7-2 to TRBJ1-3; possible D gene TRBD1, 6 bases. The V gene's germline CDR1 is SGHTA and CDR2 FQGNSA. V shed 2 bases and J shed 4 bases, with 12 bases lying between them. The CDR3 runs 15 residues. In nucleotides, the CDR3 is TGTGCCAGCAGCTTAAAATCAGACAGGGGAAACACCATATATTTT. Protein sequence: CASSLKSDRGNTIYF. The full variable domain, with the rest looked up from reference TRBV7-2 and TRBJ1-3, is GAGVSQSPSNKVTEKGKDVELRCDPISGHTALYWYRQSLGQGLEFLIYFQGNSAPDKSGLPSDRFSAERTGGSVSTLTIQRTQQEDSAVYLCASSLKSDRGNTIYFGEGSWLTVV.

The chain is built from TRBV29-1 and TRBJ1-2; D gene unclear. The V and J ends lost 7 bases and 4 bases respectively, with 19 bases between them. The CDR3 is 14 residues long. Germline V gives CDR1 SQVTM, CDR2 ANQGSEA. The CDR3 sequence: CSAKGVTSPYGYTF. For the CDR3, the DNA is TGCAGCGCTAAGGGAGTGACCTCGCCCTATGGCTACACCTTC. Supplemented by reference TRBV29-1 and TRBJ1-2, the full variable domain reads SAVISQKPSRDICQRGTSLTIQCQVDSQVTMMFWYRQQPGQSLTLIATANQGSEATYESGFVIDKFPISRPNLTFSTLTVSNMSPEDSSIYLCSAKGVTSPYGYTFGSGTRLTVV.

This clone was recorded only once. The chain combines TRBV7-9 with TRBJ2-3, with D tentatively TRBD2 (6 bases). V lost 5 bases to trimming and J lost 2 bases, with 17 bases between them. Germline CDR1 reads SEHNR; CDR2 reads FQNEAQ (reference sequence). There are 16 residues in the CDR3. The CDR3 DNA is TGTGCCAGCAGCCCGACTAGTACCACTGACACAGATACGCAGTATTTT. It translates to CASSPTSTTDTDTQYF.

This clone has a single count. The rearrangement joins TRBV14 to TRBJ2-7; TRBD2 matches 11 bases. CDR1 is SGHDN, CDR2 FVKESK, per germline. V dropped 6 bases and J dropped 3; count of bases not matched to a gene: 13. CDR3 length: 17 residues. The CDR3 here is CASRGTSGPYPNYEQYV. The DNA of the CDR3 is TGTGCCAGCAGGGGGACTAGCGGACCATATCCTAACTACGAGCAGTACGTC.

J is TRBJ1-1 and V is TRBV19; D is perhaps TRBD1 (6 bases). CDR1 and CDR2 (germline): LNHDA, SQIVND (reference sequence). This CDR3 has 15 residues. The V end lost 6 bases, the J end lost 1 base, and 15 bases lay between the germline ends. In nucleotides, the CDR3 is TGTGCCAGTAGGAGACTACAGGGATCGAACACTGAAGCTTTCTTT. This gives the protein CASRRLQGSNTEAFF.

V gene TRBV7-8 combines with J gene TRBJ1-3; D unclear. This CDR3 region has 14 residues. V dropped 3 bases and J dropped 4 bases, with 10 bases sitting between them. Looked up from germline, CDR1 is SGHVS and CDR2 is FQNEAQ. CDR3 bases: TGTGCCAGCAGCTTCGGGTCTAGGGGAAACACCATATATTTT. The encoded protein is CASSFGSRGNTIYF.

This clone was picked up many times. This sequence joins TRBV9 and TRBJ2-1, with 7 nucleotides matching TRBD2. Losses at the gene ends were 4 bases for V and 4 bases for J; bases not matched to a gene: 11. The CDR3 totals 16 residues. CDR1 and CDR2 (germline): SGDLS, YYNGEE. CDR3 sequence: CASSFIAGAVYNEQFF. In DNA, the CDR3 is TGTGCCAGCAGCTTTATCGCGGGAGCCGTTTACAATGAGCAGTTCTTC.

Here the CDR3 reads CASNIRQGGKNSNQPQHF. The DNA for the CDR3 is TGTGCCAGCAATATAAGACAGGGGGGCAAAAATAGCAATCAGCCCCAGCATTTT. The chain uses TRBV2 and TRBJ1-5; 9 bases line up with TRBD1. The CDR3 extends over 18 amino acids. Trimming took 7 bases from V and 0 from J; bases not matched to a gene: 13. Germline CDR1 is SNHLY and CDR2 is FYNNEI.

The chain is built from TRBV5-4 and TRBJ2-5; D perhaps matches TRBD1 (5 bases). V shed 4 bases and J shed 1 base, with 8 bases lying between them. CDR3 size: 13 residues. CDR1 SGHNT and CDR2 YYREEE come from the germline V gene (reference sequence). The DNA for the CDR3 is TGTGCCAGCAGCCAACAGGCCCAAGAGACCCAGTACTTC. This codes for CASSQQAQETQYF.

The CDR3 nucleotides are TGTGCCAGCGCAGGACCCGACAGGGAATCGGCCGAGCAGTACGTC. Protein product: CASAGPDRESAEQYV. The chain employs TRBV2 and TRBJ2-7; 7 bases align to TRBD1. The V segment lost 8 bases and the J segment 6 bases; nucleotides outside the gene matches: 16. Germline V lookup: CDR1 SNHLY, CDR2 FYNNEI. This CDR3 is 15 amino acids long.

The CDR3: CASSTGTGANQPQHF. CDR3 DNA sequence: TGTGCCAGCAGTACCGGGACAGGGGCCAATCAGCCCCAGCATTTT. The chain recombines TRBV6-5 with TRBJ1-5; 10 bases fit TRBD1. The CDR3 is made up of 15 amino acids. Trimming removed 5 bases from V and 3 bases from J; junction bases left unmatched: 4. Per the germline V gene, CDR1 is MNHEY and CDR2 is SVGAGI.

The chain has TRBV18 and TRBJ1-5; D gene ambiguous. The CDR3 loop spans 17 amino acids. Germline lookup yields CDR1 KGHSH and CDR2 LQKENI. The ends were cut back, 1 base at V and 4 bases at J, with 17 bases in the middle. The CDR3 here is CASSPLGGALGNQPQHF. The DNA of the CDR3 is TGTGCCAGCTCACCACTCGGAGGCGCCCTGGGGAATCAGCCCCAGCATTTT.

Turning to this clone: Other DNA sequences within the sample encode an identical CDR3. The chain carries TRBV6-5 and TRBJ1-5; 7 bases agree with TRBD1. CDR3 length: 13 amino acids. Germline CDR1 reads MNHEY; CDR2 reads SVGAGI. V lost 6 bases and J lost 5; bases outside the gene matches: 4. The CDR3 loop reads CASSYDRDQPQHF. CDR3 in DNA: TGTGCCAGCAGCTACGACAGGGATCAGCCCCAGCATTTT.

The chain's CDR3 is CASSEWVAANEQFF. Written as DNA, the CDR3 is TGCGCCAGCAGTGAGTGGGTAGCGGCTAATGAGCAGTTCTTC. The V and J genes are TRBV10-2 and TRBJ2-1; tentative D call: TRBD2 (6 bases). Per germline, CDR1 WSHSY and CDR2 SAAADI. V lost 1 base and J lost 7, with 11 bases in between. The CDR3 loop spans 14 amino acids.

This chain connects TRBV19 to TRBJ1-1, with D tentatively TRBD1 (5 bases). V dropped 3 bases and J dropped 5 bases, with 16 bases sitting between them. The CDR3 length is 15 residues. Looked up from germline, CDR1 is LNHDA and CDR2 is SQIVND (reference sequence). DNA of the CDR3: TGTGCCAGTAGTATCGGTTTGGGGGGTGGGACTGAAGCTTTCTTT. Amino acids: CASSIGLGGGTEAFF.

The chain employs TRBV6-6 and TRBJ2-2, with 8 bases that match TRBD2. The CDR3 covers 16 residues. Looked up from germline, CDR1 is MNHNY and CDR2 is SVGAGI (reference sequence). Trimming at V came to 7 bases and at J to 4 bases, leaving 11 bases not matched to a gene. The CDR3 sequence: CASTSPGRAGTGELFF. CDR3 coding DNA: TGTGCCAGCACCTCTCCCGGGAGGGCTGGCACCGGGGAGCTGTTTTTT.

The gene calls are TRBV19 and TRBJ2-5; D is perhaps TRBD1 (7 bases). Trimming took off 8 bases at V and 5 bases at J, with 9 bases between the two ends. This CDR3 is 11 amino acids long. CDR1 is LNHDA, CDR2 SQIVND, per germline (reference sequence). CDR3 residues: CASAGGETQYF. The CDR3 DNA reads TGTGCCAGTGCAGGGGGGGAGACCCAGTACTTC.